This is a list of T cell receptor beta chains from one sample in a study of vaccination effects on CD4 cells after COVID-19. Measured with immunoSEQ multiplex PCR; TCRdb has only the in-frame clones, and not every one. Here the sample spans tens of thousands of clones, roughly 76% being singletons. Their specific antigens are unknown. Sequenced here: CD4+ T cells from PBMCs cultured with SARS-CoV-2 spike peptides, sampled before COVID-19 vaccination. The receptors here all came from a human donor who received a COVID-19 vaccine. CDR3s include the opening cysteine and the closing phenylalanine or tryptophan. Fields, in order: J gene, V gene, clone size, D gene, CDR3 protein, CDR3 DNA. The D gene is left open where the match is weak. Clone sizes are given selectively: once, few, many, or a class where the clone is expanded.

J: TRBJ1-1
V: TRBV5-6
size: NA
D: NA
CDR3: CASSLRRRNTEAFF
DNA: TGTGCCAGCAGCTTGAGGCGGAGGAACACTGAAGCTTTCTTT

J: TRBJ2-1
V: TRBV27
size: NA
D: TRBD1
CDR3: CASTRTGSSLGYNEQFF
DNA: TGTGCCAGCACTCGGACAGGGTCGTCCCTCGGGTACAATGAGCAGTTCTTC

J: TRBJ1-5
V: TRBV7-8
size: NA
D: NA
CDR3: CASSSRIRGSNQPQHF
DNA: TGTGCCAGCAGCTCGAGGATTCGGGGAAGCAATCAGCCCCAGCATTTT

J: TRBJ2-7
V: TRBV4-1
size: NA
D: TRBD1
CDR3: CASSPLQGKFGQYF
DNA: TGCGCCAGCAGCCCACTACAGGGGAAGTTCGGGCAGTACTTC

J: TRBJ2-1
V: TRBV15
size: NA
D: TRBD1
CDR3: CATSRDRGNFDEQFF
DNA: TGTGCCACCAGCAGAGACAGGGGGAATTTCGATGAGCAGTTCTTC

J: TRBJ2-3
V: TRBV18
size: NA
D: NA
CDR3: CASSPPSQNPDTQYF
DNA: TGTGCCAGCTCACCACCCAGCCAAAATCCCGATACGCAGTATTTT

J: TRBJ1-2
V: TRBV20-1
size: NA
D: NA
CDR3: CSASPVGGYTF
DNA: TGCAGTGCTAGTCCCGTGGGCGGCTACACCTTC

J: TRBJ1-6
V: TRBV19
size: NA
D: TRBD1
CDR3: CASRTGISNSPLHF
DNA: TGTGCCAGTAGGACAGGGATTTCAAATTCACCCCTCCACTTT

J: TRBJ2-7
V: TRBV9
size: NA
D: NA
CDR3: CASSVTSSYEQYF
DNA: TGTGCCAGCAGCGTGACGAGCTCCTACGAGCAGTACTTC

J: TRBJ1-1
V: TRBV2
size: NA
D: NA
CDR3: CASSEAMNTEAFF
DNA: TGTGCCAGCAGTGAAGCCATGAACACTGAAGCTTTCTTT

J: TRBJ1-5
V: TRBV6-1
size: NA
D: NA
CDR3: CASSDMGGDQPQHF
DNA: TGTGCCAGCAGTGATATGGGGGGGGATCAGCCCCAGCATTTT

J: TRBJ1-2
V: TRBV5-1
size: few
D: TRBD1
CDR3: CASSWDRTYGYTF
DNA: TGCGCCAGCAGCTGGGACAGGACCTATGGCTACACCTTC

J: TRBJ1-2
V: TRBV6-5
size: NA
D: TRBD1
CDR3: CASIAGTARFRGYTF
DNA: TGTGCCAGCATAGCCGGGACAGCAAGGTTCAGGGGCTACACCTTC

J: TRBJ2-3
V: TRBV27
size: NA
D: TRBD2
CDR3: CASRTSGITDTQYF
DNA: TGTGCCAGCAGGACTAGCGGAATCACAGATACGCAGTATTTT

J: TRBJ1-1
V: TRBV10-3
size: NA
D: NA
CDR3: CAISESVAKNTEAFF
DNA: TGTGCCATCAGTGAGTCGGTAGCAAAAAACACTGAAGCTTTCTTT

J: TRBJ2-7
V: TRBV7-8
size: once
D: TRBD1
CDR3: CASSSLDRVHEQYF
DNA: TGTGCCAGCAGCTCCTTGGACAGGGTCCACGAGCAGTACTTC